The next 7 T cell receptor beta chains were all read from a single sample in a study of OX40 agonist ivuxolimab in advanced cancers. Generated by immunoSEQ multiplex PCR, the TCRdb table keeps only in-frame clones and is missing some. Here the sample spans fewer than 200,000 clones, around 94% being singletons. Sequenced material: CD4+ or CD8+ T cells sorted from blood, taken in a trial of the OX40 agonist ivuxolimab. These TCRs come from an adult with an advanced solid tumor such as melanoma, head and neck, liver or kidney cancer.

This clone was recorded only once. CDR3 sequence reads: CASSESPSGRAGQFF. The CDR3 DNA reads TGTGCCAGCAGTGAATCACCTAGCGGGAGGGCCGGGCAGTTCTTC. V and J are TRBV6-4 and TRBJ2-1; 12 bases are shared with TRBD2. Germline V gene data show CDR1 as MRHNA and CDR2 as SNTAGT. The CDR3 is made up of 15 amino acids. Unmatched junction bases numbered 9, after V lost 3 bases and J lost 12 bases.

The chain combines TRBV5-1 with TRBJ2-7, with a possible D match to TRBD2 (6 bases). The CDR3 is 13 residues long. Trimming cost V 6 bases and J 0 bases, with 10 bases left between them. Germline lookup yields CDR1 SGHRS and CDR2 YFSETQ. In DNA, the CDR3 is TGCGCCAGCACACGGGAGCTCTCCTACGAGCAGTACTTC. Residues: CASTRELSYEQYF.

J is TRBJ2-7 and V is TRBV5-1; D is ambiguous. This CDR3 comprises 15 residues. In germline, CDR1 is SGHRS, CDR2 YFSETQ. The V end lost 0 bases, the J end lost 0 bases, and 10 bases lay between the germline ends. The CDR3 protein is CASSLGVTLSYEQYF. DNA of the CDR3: TGCGCCAGCAGCTTGGGGGTAACTCTCTCCTACGAGCAGTACTTC.

The J gene is TRBJ2-7, the V gene TRBV5-4, with 9 bases lining up with TRBD1. The CDR3 covers 14 residues. Germline-derived CDR1 and CDR2 are SGHNT and YYREEE (reference sequence). Unmatched junction bases numbered 1, after V lost 3 bases and J lost 0 bases. The CDR3 loop is CASSWDRASYEQYF. CDR3 bases: TGTGCCAGCAGCTGGGACAGGGCCTCCTACGAGCAGTACTTC.

This clone was counted a single time. J is TRBJ2-7 and V is TRBV6-5; 11 bases align to TRBD1. The V gene's germline CDR1 is MNHEY and CDR2 SVGAGI. This CDR3 is 14 amino acids long. The V segment lost 2 bases and the J segment 4 bases; nucleotides outside the gene matches: 1. This CDR3 is CASSYRDRGYEQYF. In DNA, the CDR3 is TGTGCCAGCAGTTACCGGGACAGGGGGTACGAGCAGTACTTC.

The chain carries TRBV28 and TRBJ1-1; D is perhaps TRBD1 (5 bases). V lost 6 bases, J lost 6 bases, and 11 bases lay in between. The germline V gene has CDR1 MDHEN and CDR2 SYDVKM. The CDR3 contains 12 residues. CDR3 sequence: CASSVPGAEAFF. Here the CDR3 DNA reads TGTGCCAGCAGCGTCCCGGGGGCTGAAGCTTTCTTT.

This clone was observed a single time. This rearrangement joins TRBV7-9 to TRBJ2-1, with no clear D. The germline V and J ends were trimmed by 5 bases and 4 bases, with 18 bases remaining between them. There are 16 residues in the CDR3. Looked up from germline, CDR1 is SEHNR and CDR2 is FQNEAQ (reference sequence). The DNA of the CDR3 is TGTGCCAGCAGCCGGAGTACGGATTTATCTTACAATGAGCAGTTCTTC. Encoded protein: CASSRSTDLSYNEQFF.